This T cell receptor (beta chain) was sequenced in a study of technical replicates of blood from several donors. Using immunoSEQ multiplex PCR, the repertoire was profiled, and TCRdb retains in-frame clones only, with some absent. The sample has 91,000 or so clones, 95% seen once. As to this clone: A junction boundary mismatches the germline segment, possibly from a read error.

CDR1 and CDR2 (germline): SNHLY, FYNNEI. This CDR3 has 15 residues. The sequenced sample was T cells isolated from PBMCs. This rearrangement joins TRBV2 to TRBJ1-6; 7 positions agree with TRBD1. The TCR originated in a human donor in good health. The CDR3 reads CASRPQGGGNLPLHF. The CDR3 region has the DNA TGTGCCAGCAGGCCTCAGGGGGGTGGTAATTTACCCCTCCACTTT.